This TCR beta chain was recorded in a study of Ad26.COV2.S vaccination and SARS-CoV-2 variants. The treatment is: over 15 received Ad26.COV2.S at low or high dose, single or two shots; roughly five received placebo; per-sample allocation not given. Sampling happened 63 days after the first vaccine or placebo injection. Donation came from an adult in Boston who was aged 18-55 years. This table comes from immunoSEQ multiplex PCR, and its TCRdb copy is limited to in-frame clones, with some not included. The sample shows hundreds of thousands of clones, 88% of them seen only once. The source material was peripheral blood, sampled in a trial of Ad26.COV2.S vaccine versus placebo. The source is a person between 18 and 60 years old who received the Ad26.COV2.S COVID-19 vaccine or a placebo.

This CDR3 reads CASSPSASETQYF. The CDR3 DNA reads TGTGCCAGCAGCCCAAGCGCGTCTGAGACCCAGTACTTC. The chain carries TRBV9 and TRBJ2-5; no clear D gene. Germline CDR1 is SGDLS and CDR2 is YYNGEE. V dropped 4 bases and J dropped 5 bases, with 12 bases sitting between them. The CDR3 has 13 residues.